What follows are 32 T cell receptor beta chains derived from one specimen sequenced in a study of cytomegalovirus exposure and HLA in healthy donors. The PCR made use of 60 Vbeta and 13 Jbeta primers. The protocol was immunoSEQ multiplex PCR, while the TCRdb copy is restricted to in-frame clones and leaves out a portion. The table includes 160,000 or so clones, roughly four fifths detected once. Sequencing was performed on PBMCs. The receptors were gathered from a man between 60 and 75 years old in good health and CMV-seronegative.

J is TRBJ1-6 and V is TRBV4-1; D is undetermined. Trimming took off 1 base at V and 5 bases at J, with 9 bases between the two ends. The CDR3 covers 15 residues. In germline, CDR1 is MGHRA, CDR2 YSYEKL. This chain's CDR3 is CASSQVNPDNSPLHF. In DNA, the CDR3 is TGCGCCAGCAGCCAAGTGAACCCAGATAATTCACCCCTCCACTTT.

This clone appeared a single time. The V gene is TRBV9, the J gene TRBJ1-1; perhaps TRBD1 as D (6 bases). Between the trimmed V and J ends, which lost 6 bases and 8 bases, there was a span of 20 bases. CDR1 and CDR2 from the germline V gene are SGDLS and YYNGEE. This CDR3 has 14 residues. The CDR3 DNA reads as TGTGCCAGCAACAGACAGGTTTCCAATTCAGAAGCTTTCTTT. Encoded protein: CASNRQVSNSEAFF.

This clone has just one count. The CDR3 sequence is CASSLDGGPTLFYEQYF. In nucleotides, the CDR3 is TGTGCCAGCAGCTTGGACGGAGGTCCGACGCTTTTCTACGAGCAGTACTTC. The chain carries TRBV7-2 and TRBJ2-7, with TRBD2 as a possible D gene (5 bases). From germline, CDR1 is SGHTA and CDR2 FQGNSA. The CDR3 has 17 residues. V was cut by 3 bases and J by 3 bases, with 21 bases left in between.

On this clone: Other DNA sequences from this sample encode an identical CDR3 as well. J is TRBJ2-7 and V is TRBV7-9; D not resolved. V lost 1 base to trimming and J lost 4 bases, with 5 bases between them. In germline, CDR1 is SEHNR, CDR2 FQNEAQ (reference sequence). The CDR3 spans 12 residues. The CDR3: CASSLVPYEQYF. As DNA, the CDR3 is TGTGCCAGCAGCTTAGTCCCTTACGAGCAGTACTTC.

The V and J genes are TRBV30 and TRBJ1-1, with D hard to call. CDR1 GTSNPN and CDR2 SVGIG come from the germline V gene (reference sequence). CDR3 size: 14 residues. V was trimmed by 3 bases and J by 0 bases, leaving 11 bases between them. As DNA, the CDR3 is TGTGCCTGGAGCCTAGGACTTATGAACACTGAAGCTTTCTTT. Amino acids: CAWSLGLMNTEAFF. The entire variable domain, with the rest obtained from reference TRBV30 and TRBJ1-1, is as follows: SQTIHQWPATLVQPVGSPLSLECTVEGTSNPNLYWYRQAAGRGLQLLFYSVGIGQISSEVPQNLSASRPQDRQFILSSKKLLLSDSGFYLCAWSLGLMNTEAFFGQGTRLTVV.

In this sample, this clone turned up once. CDR3 coding DNA: TGTGCCAGCAGCGTAGACGCGGGAGGATACAATGAGCAGTTCTTC. Protein: CASSVDAGGYNEQFF. The V call is TRBV9, the J call TRBJ2-1, with 8 bases fitting TRBD2. The germline gives CDR1 SGDLS, CDR2 YYNGEE. The CDR3 loop spans 15 amino acids. The V segment lost 0 bases and the J segment 4 bases; nucleotides outside the gene matches: 3.

This clone was seen more than once but under ten times. The chain recombines TRBV15 with TRBJ2-5; tentative D call: TRBD1 (5 bases). The length of the CDR3 is 15 residues. The germline V and J ends were trimmed by 0 bases and 2 bases, with 10 bases remaining between them. Germline CDR1 LNHNV, CDR2 YYDKDF (reference sequence). CDR3 amino acids: CATSRDQGPQETQYF. The DNA for the CDR3 is TGTGCCACCAGCAGAGATCAGGGCCCTCAAGAGACCCAGTACTTC.

The J gene is TRBJ2-2, the V gene TRBV9, with D possibly being TRBD2 (5 bases). Germline CDR1 reads SGDLS; CDR2 reads YYNGEE. The V gene lost 0 bases and the J gene lost 5 bases, with 11 bases spanning the gap. This CDR3 contains 15 residues. CDR3 region: CASSVGEGKTGELFF. The CDR3, as DNA: TGTGCCAGCAGCGTAGGTGAGGGCAAGACCGGGGAGCTGTTTTTT. Combining the CDR3 with reference TRBV9 and TRBJ2-2 gives the whole variable domain DSGVTQTPKHLITATGQRVTLRCSPRSGDLSVYWYQQSLDQGLQFLIQYYNGEERAKGNILERFSAQQFPDLHSELNLSSLELGDSALYFCASSVGEGKTGELFFGEGSRLTVL.

This chain connects TRBV19 to TRBJ1-2, with D unclear. V was trimmed by 1 base and J by 0 bases, leaving 9 bases between them. CDR1 is LNHDA, CDR2 SQIVND, per germline (reference sequence). The CDR3 sequence is 15 residues long. The CDR3 sequence is CASSIAEITNYGYTF. Written as DNA, the CDR3 is TGTGCCAGTAGTATAGCGGAGATCACTAACTATGGCTACACCTTC.

This clone has only one observation. V usage is TRBV6-5 and J usage is TRBJ2-3; tentatively, D is TRBD1 (5 bases). Germline CDR1 reads MNHEY; CDR2 reads SVGAGI. The CDR3 has 16 amino acids. Trimming took off 0 bases at V and 5 bases at J, with 15 bases between the two ends. DNA for the CDR3: TGTGCCAGCAGTTACTCTCAGGGTCAGATGGGAGATACGCAGTATTTT. Amino acids: CASSYSQGQMGDTQYF.

The chain links TRBV6-5 to TRBJ2-7, with a tentative D call TRBD1 (5 bases). Trimming shortened V by 2 bases and J by 6 bases, and 20 bases separated the two germline ends. CDR3 size: 16 residues. CDR1 and CDR2 from the germline V gene are MNHEY and SVGAGI. CDR3: CASSYRAGNQAGEQYF. CDR3 DNA: TGTGCCAGCAGTTACCGGGCAGGGAATCAGGCCGGCGAGCAGTACTTC.

This chain connects TRBV15 to TRBJ2-1; 7 positions match TRBD2. The junction had 9 bases not matched to a gene; V was cut back by 1 base and J by 12 bases. Germline CDR1 LNHNV, CDR2 YYDKDF (reference sequence). This CDR3 has 14 residues. CDR3 residues: CATSRVSGTHGQFF. CDR3 nucleotides: TGTGCCACCAGCAGAGTGAGCGGGACTCACGGGCAGTTCTTC.

The chain joins TRBV9 to TRBJ2-3; D possibly corresponds to TRBD2 (5 bases). The V gene's germline CDR1 is SGDLS and CDR2 YYNGEE. The CDR3 covers 15 residues. The ends were cut back, 4 bases at V and 0 bases at J, with 12 bases in the middle. The CDR3: CASSSRTGSTDTQYF. The CDR3 nucleotides read TGTGCCAGCAGCTCCCGGACGGGGAGCACAGATACGCAGTATTTT.

V usage is TRBV5-1 and J usage is TRBJ1-3; no firm D call. Trimming left V 0 bases short and J 0 bases short, with 7 bases between. CDR3 length equals 15 residues. The germline V gene encodes CDR1 SGHRS and CDR2 YFSETQ. As DNA, the CDR3 is TGCGCCAGCAGCTTGGTCGGGAGCTCTGGAAACACCATATATTTT. Translation: CASSLVGSSGNTIYF.

In DNA form, the CDR3 reads TGTGCCAGTAGTATCCGTCCCGGGAGGGAGGATGAGCAGTTCTTC. Encoded protein: CASSIRPGREDEQFF. The chain uses TRBV19 and TRBJ2-1, with TRBD2 matching over 8 bases. The trim removed 3 bases at V and 8 bases at J, leaving 9 bases unmatched. The CDR3 runs 15 residues. Germline V lookup: CDR1 LNHDA, CDR2 SQIVND (reference sequence).

The rearrangement links TRBV6-1 to TRBJ2-3; D unclear. V was pared by 2 bases and J by 12 bases, with 12 bases between. Germline V gene sequence: CDR1 MNHNS, CDR2 SASEGT. The CDR3 contains 12 residues. The CDR3 DNA sequence: TGTGCCAGCAGTGAATACGGTCCAACCCAGTATTTT. Translation gives CASSEYGPTQYF.

The chain has TRBV7-9 and TRBJ1-5; TRBD1 is a possible D gene (5 bases). In germline, CDR1 is SEHNR, CDR2 FQNEAQ (reference sequence). The CDR3 runs 15 residues. Trimming took off 0 bases at V and 7 bases at J, with 13 bases between the two ends. The CDR3 region has the DNA TGTGCCAGCAGCTTAGCGGAGGGGACGGGCCAGCCCCAGCATTTT. It yields the protein CASSLAEGTGQPQHF. Based on the CDR3 plus reference TRBV7-9 and TRBJ1-5, the full variable domain is DTGVSQNPRHKITKRGQNVTFRCDPISEHNRLYWYRQTLGQGPEFLTYFQNEAQLEKSRLLSDRFSAERPKGSFSTLEIQRTEQGDSAMYLCASSLAEGTGQPQHFGDGTRLSIL.

V gene TRBV5-1 combines with J gene TRBJ2-5; possible D gene TRBD2, 5 bases. Per the germline V gene, CDR1 is SGHRS and CDR2 is YFSETQ. Trimming cost V 0 bases and J 2 bases, with 14 bases left between them. The CDR3 covers 16 residues. The CDR3 sequence: CASSLGSSSGQETQYF. The DNA of the CDR3 is TGCGCCAGCAGCTTGGGCTCTAGCTCTGGGCAAGAGACCCAGTACTTC.

The chain carries TRBV21-1 and TRBJ2-1; the table's D call of TRBD2 was not tested on the DNA. TRBV21-1 is reported as a pseudogene. The CDR3 length is 18 residues. CDR3 DNA sequence: TGTGCCAGCAGCAAAAAGGGGTTGCGCGGGGGCTCCTACAATGAGCAGTTCTTC. Translation: CASSKKGLRGGSYNEQFF.

The chain joins TRBV28 to TRBJ2-1; D might be TRBD2 (6 bases). Germline V gives CDR1 MDHEN, CDR2 SYDVKM. Trimming removed 1 base at V and 0 bases at J, with 16 bases between. This CDR3 is 18 amino acids long. The CDR3 sequence is CASSLYTGEASSYNEQFF. The CDR3 DNA sequence: TGTGCCAGCAGTTTATACACGGGGGAAGCTAGCTCCTACAATGAGCAGTTCTTC. Full variable domain (outside the CDR3, taken from reference TRBV28 and TRBJ2-1): DVKVTQSSRYLVKRTGEKVFLECVQDMDHENMFWYRQDPGLGLRLIYFSYDVKMKEKGDIPEGYSVSREKKERFSLILESASTNQTSMYLCASSLYTGEASSYNEQFFGPGTRLTVL.

The chain is built from TRBV4-2 and TRBJ2-3, with 9 nucleotides matching TRBD2. V shed 4 bases and J 2 bases; nucleotides not matched to a gene: 7. This CDR3 has 16 residues. CDR1 and CDR2 from the germline V gene are LGHNA and YNFKEQ. For the CDR3, the DNA is TGTGCCAGCAGCCCTATAGCGGGGGAGATCACAGATACGCAGTATTTT. Protein sequence: CASSPIAGEITDTQYF.

The rearrangement joins TRBV10-3 to TRBJ2-3, with 14 nucleotides matching TRBD2. The trim removed 4 bases at V and 2 bases at J, leaving 2 bases unmatched. The CDR3 is made up of 16 amino acids. Germline values: CDR1 ENHRY, CDR2 SYGVKD. The CDR3 DNA follows: TGTGCCATCAGTGGGACTAGCGGGGGGCTCACAGATACGCAGTATTTT. This encodes CAISGTSGGLTDTQYF.

This chain links TRBV7-9 with TRBJ2-1, with 7 bases matching TRBD1. CDR3 size: 16 residues. Germline values: CDR1 SEHNR, CDR2 FQNEAQ (reference sequence). V was clipped by 5 bases and J by 0 bases; unmatched bases: 7. The CDR3 sequence: CASSPRGIGSYNEQFF. CDR3 bases: TGTGCCAGCAGCCCCAGGGGGATAGGCTCCTACAATGAGCAGTTCTTC.

The rearrangement joins TRBV7-2 to TRBJ1-6, with 8 bases fitting TRBD1. In germline, CDR1 is SGHTA, CDR2 FQGNSA. Unmatched junction bases numbered 7, after V lost 5 bases and J lost 10 bases. This CDR3 region has 14 residues. This CDR3 reads CASSIDRGNSPLHF. The DNA of the CDR3 is TGTGCCAGCAGCATAGACAGGGGTAACTCACCCCTCCACTTT.

This chain joins TRBV21-1 and TRBJ2-4; the table's D gene call, TRBD2, was not cross checked with the DNA. TRBV21-1 is flagged as a pseudogene. The CDR3 consists of 12 residues. The CDR3, as DNA: TGTGCCAGCAGCAATGGGGTAGCGGGACAGTACTTC. Residues: CASSNGVAGQYF.

The table lists this clone with a few counts. The J gene is TRBJ2-7, the V gene TRBV7-2; 9 bases align to TRBD2. Losses at the gene ends were 0 bases for V and 4 bases for J; bases not matched to a gene: 4. The CDR3 has 15 amino acids. Germline-derived CDR1 and CDR2 are SGHTA and FQGNSA. The CDR3 sequence is CASSLASGRQYEQYF. The CDR3 DNA sequence: TGTGCCAGCAGCTTAGCGAGCGGGAGGCAGTACGAGCAGTACTTC.

Of note for this clone: The sample contains more than one DNA sequence encoding this CDR3. The V and J genes are TRBV5-4 and TRBJ2-1, with TRBD2 matching 8 bases. The V gene's germline CDR1 is SGHNT and CDR2 YYREEE (reference sequence). The CDR3 is 15 amino acids. V dropped 3 bases and J dropped 0; count of bases not matched to a gene: 2. For the CDR3, the DNA is TGTGCCAGCAGCTCCAGCGGGAGCTCCTACAATGAGCAGTTCTTC. Translation: CASSSSGSSYNEQFF.

V usage is TRBV6-1 and J usage is TRBJ2-7; 10 nucleotides agree with TRBD1. CDR1 and CDR2 from the germline V gene are MNHNS and SASEGT. The CDR3 is 13 residues long. Losses at the gene ends were 6 bases for V and 6 bases for J; bases not matched to a gene: 5. This chain's CDR3 is CASSDRGRREQYF. CDR3 bases: TGTGCCAGCAGCGACAGGGGGCGTCGCGAGCAGTACTTC.

The chain has TRBV7-3 and TRBJ2-3; D is perhaps TRBD2 (5 bases). Trimming removed 4 bases from V and 2 bases from J, with 10 bases in between. Per the germline V gene, CDR1 is SGHTA and CDR2 is FQGTGA. The CDR3 covers 14 residues. Here the CDR3 reads CASSSTRATDTQYF. For the CDR3, the DNA is TGTGCCAGCAGCTCCACTAGGGCCACAGATACGCAGTATTTT.

This chain uses TRBV6-6 with TRBJ2-5; 7 nucleotides match TRBD1. Germline CDR1 and CDR2: MNHNY and SVGAGI (reference sequence). The CDR3 extends over 15 amino acids. The ends lost 9 bases at V and 4 bases at J; junction bases unmatched: 14. CDR3 residues: CASLRDRGYGETQYF. In DNA, the CDR3 is TGTGCCAGTCTCCGGGACAGAGGATATGGAGAGACCCAGTACTTC.

This chain joins TRBV18 and TRBJ1-5; D unclear. The germline V gene has CDR1 KGHSH and CDR2 LQKENI. The V gene lost 2 bases and the J gene lost 5 bases, with 10 bases spanning the gap. The CDR3 is 14 amino acids. CDR3 loop: CASSPMNGDQPQHF. The CDR3 bases are TGTGCCAGCTCACCAATGAACGGGGATCAGCCCCAGCATTTT.

This clone rates as medium-sized. The rearrangement joins TRBV4-2 to TRBJ1-3; 7 nucleotides line up with TRBD1. This CDR3 is 14 amino acids long. Germline assignment: CDR1 LGHNA and CDR2 YNFKEQ. The V gene end was trimmed by 4 bases and the J gene end by 7 bases; junction bases not matched to a gene: 7. CDR3 nucleotides: TGTGCCAGCAGCCGCCAGACAGGGTACAACACCATATATTTT. Amino acid sequence: CASSRQTGYNTIYF.